Listed here is a single T cell receptor beta chain. It lacks a known antigen. Base qualities are not recorded, but no much larger clone differs from it by a single base. This specimen belongs to a study of blood T cells in healthy people across ages (dated by TCRdb to the mid-2010s). Regarding the research as a whole: Template switching captured roughly one uniquely barcoded TCR beta cDNA molecule per two T cells in model experiments. The donors were split into four age groups: young (average around 15 years), middle-aged (about 40), aged (roughly 68) and long-lived (roughly 88). Using deep sequencing normalized with unique cDNA molecular identifiers, the study measured how TCR beta repertoire diversity changes with age. To avoid experimental bias, donors of different ages were distributed randomly across sequencing lanes. For two donors (one aged 18 to 30 and one aged 80 or older), the study analyzed two additional independent replicas of 1 million unique cDNA reads from the same blood draw. Results the study describes overall, beyond this receptor: Total diversity estimates from one million sequenced T cells were considered lower bounds and underestimates. Compared with the aged group, the long-lived group had more naive CD4+ T cells, fewer expanded clones and increased TCR diversity, suggesting age selection. As age increased, observed TCR beta diversity per million T cells dropped in a roughly linear way, and a significant reduction was already evident by age about 40. Observed TCR beta diversity correlated strongly with the percentage of naive T cells measured by flow cytometry. Since profiling was done on bulk unsorted PBMCs, naive and antigen-experienced compartments could not be conclusively compared. Because donor CMV infection status was unknown, age-related changes in expanded clonotypes were potentially confounded.

Libraries came from 5' RACE. These reads were obtained on an Illumina HiSeq 2500. The second PCR ran for about 6 to 12 cycles and used a J-beta primer mix along with a sample-barcoded 5' primer. A unique molecular identifier was introduced onto each TCR beta cDNA molecule by a template-switch 5' adaptor carrying 12 random nucleotides. Each sample yielded at least 3 million CDR3-containing paired-end reads. All of the RNA was converted into first-strand cDNA using the Mint cDNA synthesis kit, with a TRBC-specific oligonucleotide serving as the primer. All cDNA was treated with uracil-DNA glycosylase and then went through a first 18-cycle PCR with the universal primers M1SS and BC2_uni_R. On the study's bioinformatics: Normalization of each sample was performed by random selection of 1 million high-quality reads, each carrying a distinct molecular identifier. Instead of being binned into consensus sequences, reads that shared molecular identifiers were thrown out. MiTCR, run with a Q25 quality threshold and the strictest error-elimination algorithm, handled CDR3 identification, clonotype clustering and error correction. A nonparametric unseen species model using Euler transformation provided a lower-bound estimate of total TCR beta diversity. TCRdb redid the processing of the public reads, applying fastp at Q25 and MiXCR, and retained in-frame beta chains. Identical CDR3 proteins give one entry, which carries the most common genes and DNA. These V and J calls are TCRdb output, not the study's own analysis. The table for this sample lists over 600,000 distinct CDR3 sequences; about half of them were counted only once. Jointly, the top ten make up roughly 20% of the sample.

The donors were some 36 Caucasian individuals from Russia, aged about 6 to 100 years, who were systemically healthy. Approximately 10 milliliters of peripheral blood were collected from each donor into EDTA-treated Vacutainer tubes. Ficoll-Paque density-gradient centrifugation was used to isolate PBMCs, with at least 6.5 million obtained per sample. Total RNA was extracted from PBMCs with Trizol reagent, with at least 6 micrograms obtained per sample. Naive CD45RAhigh/CD27high T cell percentages were measured by flow cytometry on a PBMC aliquot from every donor. From cysteine to phenylalanine, the CDR3 is 16 amino acids long. Only the CDR3 region is kept as DNA, spanning 48 bases read in frame from base 1. The V and J ends are trimmed by 0 bases and 1 base, leaving 12 bases between them. The germline V gene (reference sequence) specifies LGHDT as CDR1 and YNNKEL as CDR2.

The chain employs TRBV3-1 and TRBJ2-5; matching of 5 bases hints at TRBD1 as the D gene. The sequencing input was blood. The source of this sequence is a man older than 75 in good health. In nucleotides, the sequence is TGTGCCAGCAGCCAAGATGTCGCGACAGCCCAAGAGACCCAGTACTTC. Translated, it gives CASSQDVATAQETQYF.